This TCR beta chain was sequenced in a study of blood T cell repertoires in COVID-19. Study-wide background: Material from acute and convalescent COVID-19 was sourced from the United States, Italy and Spain. Sources were T cells, B-cell-depleted T cells, or PBMCs; the material itself was cDNA or gDNA.

This clone was observed a single time. The protocol was immunoSEQ multiplex PCR, while the TCRdb copy is restricted to in-frame clones and leaves out a portion. Of 100,000 to 150,000 clones detected, about four fifths appear once; the ten largest clones hold about an eighth. The CDR3 runs to 16 residues. Trimming removed 1 base from V and 9 bases from J; junction bases left unmatched: 4. The germline CDR1 and CDR2 sequences are SEHNR and FQNEAQ (reference sequence). The source is a man between 60 and 70 years old with acute or convalescent COVID-19. The sample consisted of peripheral blood. V gene TRBV7-9 combines with J gene TRBJ2-1, with TRBD2 identical over 15 bases. The CDR3 is CASSLGTSGRASEQFF. The CDR3 nucleotides are TGTGCCAGCAGCTTAGGGACTAGCGGGAGGGCAAGTGAGCAGTTCTTC.